This TCR beta chain was profiled in a study of blood T cell repertoires in COVID-19. Study-level background: COVID-19 samples, acute and convalescent, were from the United States, Italy and Spain.

The method was immunoSEQ multiplex PCR; TCRdb's version includes in-frame clones alone and lacks a portion of them. The repertoire holds 300,000 to 400,000 clones, with 80% to 90% as singletons. The CDR3 totals 13 residues. Trimming took off 4 bases at V and 5 bases at J, with 12 bases between the two ends. Germline values: CDR1 SGHRS, CDR2 YFSETQ. The source of this sequence is a woman aged 50 to 65 with COVID-19, enrolled during active disease. The gene calls are TRBV5-1 and TRBJ2-5; TRBD1 is a possible D gene (5 bases). The sequenced material came from peripheral blood. CDR3 region: CASSPRDPETQYF. Here the CDR3 DNA reads TGCGCCAGCAGCCCCAGGGATCCGGAGACCCAGTACTTC.